These 10 T cell receptor beta chains were all obtained from the same sample, sequenced in a study of response to subunit inactivated influenza vaccine. TCRdb ran MiXCR on the RT-PCR reads and lists one entry per CDR3 protein. The data show around 480,000 distinct CDR3 sequences, approximately 10% seen once. The material was PBMCs from blood, obtained 40 to 50 days after vaccination. These receptors were obtained from a man aged 45-65 years who received an inactivated influenza vaccine.

This chain connects TRBV20-1 to TRBJ2-3, with 8 bases fitting TRBD2. The CDR3 spans 14 residues. V was pared by 5 bases and J by 3 bases, with 7 bases of the junction left unmatched. Germline values: CDR1 DFQATT, CDR2 SNEGSKA (reference sequence). The CDR3 DNA sequence: TGCAGTGCTCCTCGGGAGGGCAGGACAGATACGCAGTATTTT. Translated, it gives CSAPREGRTDTQYF.

This clonotype has a handful of counts. This chain links TRBV4-2 with TRBJ1-4; D perhaps matches TRBD1 (6 bases). The germline V and J ends were trimmed by 3 bases and 2 bases, with 7 bases remaining between them. The germline gives CDR1 LGHNA, CDR2 YNFKEQ. The CDR3 loop spans 14 amino acids. The CDR3 loop reads CASSQGHTNEKLFF. CDR3 bases: TGTGCCAGCAGCCAGGGACACACTAATGAAAAACTGTTTTTT.

A few counts support this clonotype. This sequence joins TRBV4-2 and TRBJ1-3, with a weak D call TRBD1 (6 bases). Germline V gene sequence: CDR1 LGHNA, CDR2 YNFKEQ. There are 15 residues in the CDR3. Trimming removed 4 bases from V and 0 bases from J, with 10 bases in between. CDR3 in amino acids: CASSLGQNSGNTIYF. The CDR3 DNA reads TGTGCCAGCAGCCTAGGACAGAACTCTGGAAACACCATATATTTT.

The chain links TRBV28 to TRBJ2-2; D assignment may be TRBD1 or TRBD2 (5 bases each). V shed 3 bases and J shed 2 bases, with 19 bases lying between them. From germline, CDR1 is MDHEN and CDR2 SYDVKM. This CDR3 has 18 residues. The DNA for the CDR3 is TGTGCCAGCAGTTTTTCGGCGCTGGGGACGCCAAACACCGGGGAGCTGTTTTTT. This codes for CASSFSALGTPNTGELFF. The full variable domain, completed using reference TRBV28 and TRBJ2-2, is DVKVTQSSRYLVKRTGEKVFLECVQDMDHENMFWYRQDPGLGLRLIYFSYDVKMKEKGDIPEGYSVSREKKERFSLILESASTNQTSMYLCASSFSALGTPNTGELFFGEGSRLTVL.

Only a few counts were recorded for this clonotype. This rearrangement joins TRBV20-1 to TRBJ2-7, with D perhaps matching TRBD1 (6 bases). The ends were cut back, 4 bases at V and 6 bases at J, with 10 bases in the middle. The germline CDR1 and CDR2 sequences are DFQATT and SNEGSKA (reference sequence). The CDR3 runs 11 residues. CDR3 sequence (DNA): TGCAGTGCTAAAGGGGGTTCCGAGCAGTACTTC. It encodes CSAKGGSEQYF.

The CDR3 nucleotides are TGCAGTGCTAGCTACGGGTCCTACACAGATACGCAGTATTTT. Amino acids: CSASYGSYTDTQYF. The chain couples TRBV20-1 to TRBJ2-3, with unresolved D. V was cut by 3 bases and J by 2 bases, with 12 bases left in between. From germline, CDR1 is DFQATT and CDR2 SNEGSKA (reference sequence). This CDR3 has 14 amino acids.

The chain recombines TRBV27 with TRBJ1-2; D is ambiguous. The CDR3 runs 13 residues. CDR1 is MNHEY, CDR2 SMNVEV, per germline (reference sequence). Between the trimmed V and J ends, which lost 5 bases and 4 bases, there was a span of 11 bases. The CDR3 DNA reads as TGTGCCAGCAGTAGTACCTCCGGCTATGGCTACACCTTC. This sequence encodes CASSSTSGYGYTF.

At least ten counts were recorded for this clonotype. The rearrangement links TRBV5-1 to TRBJ2-7; D possibly corresponds to TRBD2 (7 bases). V lost 0 bases, J lost 3 bases, and 16 bases lay in between. The germline CDR1 and CDR2 sequences are SGHRS and YFSETQ. CDR3 length: 16 amino acids. The CDR3 reads CASSLGGGGNYYEQYF. In nucleotides, the CDR3 is TGCGCCAGCAGCTTGGGGGGGGGCGGAAACTACTACGAGCAGTACTTC.

This clonotype was counted between two and nine times. The chain couples TRBV4-1 to TRBJ2-7; 12 bases map to TRBD1. This CDR3 is built from 16 residues. J gave up 7 bases and V 4 bases, and 11 bases lay outside the gene matches. Germline CDR1 and CDR2: MGHRA and YSYEKL. The DNA of the CDR3 is TGCGCCAGCAGCCTGCTACCGGGACAGGGGGCGGATGAGCAGTACTTC. Translation: CASSLLPGQGADEQYF.

This clonotype was observed a handful of times. The rearrangement links TRBV7-2 to TRBJ2-7; weak D call: TRBD1 (5 bases). Germline CDR1 and CDR2: SGHTA and FQGNSA. Trimming took 5 bases from V and 3 from J, leaving 14 bases between them. The CDR3 loop spans 14 amino acids. CDR3 nucleotides: TGTGCCAGCAGCGCTTTAGGGGCCGACTACGAGCAGTACTTC. It codes for CASSALGADYEQYF. Full variable domain (remainder filled in from reference TRBV7-2 and TRBJ2-7): GAGVSQSPSNKVTEKGKDVELRCDPISGHTALYWYRQSLGQGLEFLIYFQGNSAPDKSGLPSDRFSAERTGGSVSTLTIQRTQQEDSAVYLCASSALGADYEQYFGPGTRLTVT.